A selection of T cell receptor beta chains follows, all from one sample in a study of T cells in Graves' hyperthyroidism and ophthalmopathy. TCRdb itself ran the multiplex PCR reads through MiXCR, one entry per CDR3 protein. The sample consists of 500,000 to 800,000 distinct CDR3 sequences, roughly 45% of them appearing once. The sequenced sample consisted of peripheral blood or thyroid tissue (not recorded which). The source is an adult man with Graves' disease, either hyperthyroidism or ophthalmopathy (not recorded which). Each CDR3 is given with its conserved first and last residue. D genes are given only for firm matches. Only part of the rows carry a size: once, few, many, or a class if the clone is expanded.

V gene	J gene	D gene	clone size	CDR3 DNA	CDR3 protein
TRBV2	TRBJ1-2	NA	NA	TGTGCCAGCAGCAGACCCGCCCGGGGGGTCTATGGCTACACCTTC	CASSRPARGVYGYTF
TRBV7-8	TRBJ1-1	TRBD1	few	TGTGCCAGCAGCTTCTGGGACAGGGGTCGGACTGAAGCTTTCTTT	CASSFWDRGRTEAFF
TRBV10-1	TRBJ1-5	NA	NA	TGTGCCAGCAGTCCGACAGGTATTGATCAGCCCCAGCATTTT	CASSPTGIDQPQHF
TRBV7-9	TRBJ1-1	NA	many	TGTGCCAGCAGATTGACAGGAGGGGGAACTGAAGCTTTCTTT	CASRLTGGGTEAFF
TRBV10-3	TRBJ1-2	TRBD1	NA	TGTGCCATCAGCGGACAGGGCCCAGGTGGCTACACCTTC	CAISGQGPGGYTF
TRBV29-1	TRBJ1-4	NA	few	TGCAGCGTTGGGGACCTTTATCGGGAAAAACTGTTTTTT	CSVGDLYREKLFF
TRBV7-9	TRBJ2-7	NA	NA	TGTGCCAGCAGACCGTGGACGCCCGAGCAGTACTTC	CASRPWTPEQYF
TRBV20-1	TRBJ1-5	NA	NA	TGCAGTGCTAGCTCTAGGAGGAGGGCCCAGCATTTT	CSASSRRRAQHF
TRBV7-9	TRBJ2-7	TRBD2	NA	TGTGCCAGCAGCTTATCGGGACTAGCGGGAGGGCCCTACGAGCAGTACTTC	CASSLSGLAGGPYEQYF
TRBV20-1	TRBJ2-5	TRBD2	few	TGCAGTGCTAGAGATAGTAGACTAGCGGGAAAAGAGACCCAGTACTTC	CSARDSRLAGKETQYF
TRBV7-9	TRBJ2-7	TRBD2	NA	TGTGCCAGCAGCCAAGATCGCCCACTAGCGGCGTCCTACGAGCAGTACTTC	CASSQDRPLAASYEQYF
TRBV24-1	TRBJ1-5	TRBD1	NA	TGTGCCAGCAGTTCGCGGACAGGGCTGAACAATCAGCCCCAGCATTTT	CASSSRTGLNNQPQHF
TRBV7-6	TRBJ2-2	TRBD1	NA	TGTGCCAGCAGCTCCGGGACAGGGAACACCGGGGAGCTGTTTTTT	CASSSGTGNTGELFF
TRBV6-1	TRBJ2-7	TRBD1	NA	TGTGCCAGCAGCAGGACAGGGCCGACCTACGAGCAGTACTTC	CASSRTGPTYEQYF
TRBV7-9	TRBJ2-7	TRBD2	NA	TGTGCCAGCAGCTTGGTCGGGAGGGACGGCGAGCAGTACTTC	CASSLVGRDGEQYF
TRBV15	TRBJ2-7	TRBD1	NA	TGTGCCACCAGCCTTACAGGGGCAGGTCCGTACTTC	CATSLTGAGPYF
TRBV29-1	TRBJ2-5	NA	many	TGCAGCGCCCTTGACAGCTCTCAAGAGACCCAGTACTTC	CSALDSSQETQYF
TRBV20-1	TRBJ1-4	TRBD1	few	TGCAGTGCTAGCCAGACAGGGGAAAAACTGTTTTTT	CSASQTGEKLFF
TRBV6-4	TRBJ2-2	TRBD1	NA	TGTGCCAGTCGACAGGGGTGGACCGGGGAGCTGTTTTTT	CASRQGWTGELFF
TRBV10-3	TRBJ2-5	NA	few	TGTGCCATCAGTGAGTACCAAGAGACCCAGTACTTC	CAISEYQETQYF
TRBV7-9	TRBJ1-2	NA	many	TGTGCCAGCACCAAAGGGTGGGATCTTAACTATGGCTACACCTTC	CASTKGWDLNYGYTF
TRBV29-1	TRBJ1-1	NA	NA	TGCAGCGTTGCCACGTACTTTGAAGCTTTCTTT	CSVATYFEAFF
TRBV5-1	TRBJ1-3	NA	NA	TGCGCCAGCAGCGTCGGATCGCTGGGCTACACCATATATTTT	CASSVGSLGYTIYF
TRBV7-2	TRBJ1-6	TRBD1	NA	TGTACCAGCATACGTACAGGGGGCAATAATTCACCCCTCCACTTT	CTSIRTGGNNSPLHF
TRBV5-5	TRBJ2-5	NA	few	TGTGCCAGCAGCTTGGGGGGCCTACGATGGGAGACCCAGTACTTC	CASSLGGLRWETQYF
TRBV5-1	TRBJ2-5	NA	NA	TGCGCCAGCAGCCGCGCAGGGGAACAAGAGACCCAGTACTTC	CASSRAGEQETQYF
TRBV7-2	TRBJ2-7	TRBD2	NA	TGTGCCAGCCGGCGGCTAGCGGCTACCTACGAGCAGTACTTC	CASRRLAATYEQYF
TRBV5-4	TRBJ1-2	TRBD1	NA	TGTGCCAGCAGCTTGGTGACAGGGGGCGCTGAGGGCTACACCTTC	CASSLVTGGAEGYTF
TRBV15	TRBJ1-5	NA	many	TGTGCCACCAGCAATCATCGGAATCAGCCCCAGCATTTT	CATSNHRNQPQHF
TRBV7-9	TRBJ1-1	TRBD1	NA	TGTGCCAGCAGCTCAACAGGGGGCACCTCGAACACTGAAGCTTTCTTT	CASSSTGGTSNTEAFF
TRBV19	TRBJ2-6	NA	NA	TGTGCCAGCAGCCAAGCCCCTCCTGGGGCCAACGTCCTGACTTTC	CASSQAPPGANVLTF
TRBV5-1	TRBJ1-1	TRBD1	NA	TGTGCCAGCAGCTCGATTCAGGGGGCGGATACTGAAGCTTTCTTT	CASSSIQGADTEAFF
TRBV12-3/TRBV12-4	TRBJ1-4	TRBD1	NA	TGTGCCAGCACCGAACAGGGGAGTGAAAAACTGTTTTTT	CASTEQGSEKLFF
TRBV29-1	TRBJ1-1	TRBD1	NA	TGCAGCGTTAGGGACAGGGGGCGGATTGAAGCTTTCTTT	CSVRDRGRIEAFF
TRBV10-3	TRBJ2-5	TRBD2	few	TGTGCCAGCAGGACTAGCGGGGGAAAAGAGACCCAGTACTTC	CASRTSGGKETQYF
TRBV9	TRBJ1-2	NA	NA	TGTGCCAGCACCCGGGAACAGGGAATGGCTAGGGGCTACACCTTC	CASTREQGMARGYTF